This entry lists 20 T cell receptor beta chains sequenced from one sample in a study of blood T cell repertoires in COVID-19. TCRdb's table, derived via immunoSEQ multiplex PCR, lists solely in-frame clones and lacks some. This table has some 150,000 clones, roughly four fifths appearing once. The sample taken for sequencing was peripheral blood. These receptors were obtained from an elderly woman with active or convalescent COVID-19.

The chain is built from TRBV11-2 and TRBJ2-1, with 8 positions matching TRBD2. The V and J ends lost 10 bases and 4 bases, in that order; junction bases with no gene match: 15. Germline V lookup: CDR1 SGHAT, CDR2 FQNNGV. This CDR3 is built from 16 residues. DNA for the CDR3: TGTGCCATCGAGCCCTGGGGACTAGTCACATACAATGAGCAGTTCTTC. Protein product: CAIEPWGLVTYNEQFF.

The V call is TRBV6-5, the J call TRBJ2-3; TRBD2 might be the D (7 bases). Germline V gives CDR1 MNHEY, CDR2 SVGAGI. The CDR3 contains 16 residues. V shed 4 bases and J shed 2 bases, with 16 bases lying between them. The CDR3 region is CASSSETGGLTDTQYF. As DNA, the CDR3 is TGTGCCAGCAGTTCCGAAACGGGGGGCCTCACAGATACGCAGTATTTT.

This chain links TRBV5-1 with TRBJ1-2; possibly TRBD1 for D (6 bases). The CDR3 is made up of 15 amino acids. Trimming took 4 bases from V and 5 from J, leaving 18 bases between them. Germline lookup yields CDR1 SGHRS and CDR2 YFSETQ. For the CDR3, the DNA is TGCGCCAGCAGCCCGAACCCCGACAGGCGATATGGCTACACCTTC. It codes for CASSPNPDRRYGYTF.

To note about this clone: Other DNA variants within this sample encode the same CDR3. The J gene is TRBJ2-1, the V gene TRBV18; D unresolved. CDR1 is KGHSH, CDR2 LQKENI, per germline. Deletions cut 2 bases from V and 3 bases from J, with 5 bases between. CDR3 length: 13 amino acids. The CDR3 here is CASSPYSYNEQFF. The CDR3 DNA sequence: TGTGCCAGCTCACCATACAGCTACAATGAGCAGTTCTTC.

The chain links TRBV12-5 to TRBJ2-5; 9 bases match TRBD1. J gave up 5 bases and V 7 bases, and 17 bases lay outside the gene matches. Germline V gene data show CDR1 as LGHNT and CDR2 as FRNRAP. The CDR3 runs 17 residues. CDR3 residues: CASAQGWGQGSPETQYF. DNA for the CDR3: TGTGCTAGTGCCCAGGGGTGGGGACAGGGATCTCCTGAGACCCAGTACTTC.

The genes are TRBV7-9 and TRBJ2-3; 7 nucleotides line up with TRBD1. V lost 4 bases to trimming and J lost 6 bases; unmatched junction nucleotides: 7. The CDR3 totals 14 residues. Germline CDR1 reads SEHNR; CDR2 reads FQNEAQ (reference sequence). In DNA form, the CDR3 reads TGTGCCAGCAGCTCACAGGGGTCTCTGGATACGCAGTATTTT. Its protein product is CASSSQGSLDTQYF.

This sequence joins TRBV7-9 and TRBJ1-4; D is ambiguous. Germline V gene data show CDR1 as SEHNR and CDR2 as FQNEAQ (reference sequence). V lost 2 bases, J lost 6 bases, and 13 bases lay in between. CDR3 length: 15 amino acids. As DNA, the CDR3 is TGTGCCAGCAGCTTATCGGGTAGGATTGATGAAAAACTGTTTTTT. Amino acids: CASSLSGRIDEKLFF.

The chain carries TRBV7-2 and TRBJ1-2; D call uncertain. V gave up 5 bases and J gave up 4 bases, with 8 bases separating them. Germline V gene lookup returns CDR1 SGHTA and CDR2 FQGNSA. This CDR3 contains 12 residues. The CDR3 region is CASSPAVYGYTF. The CDR3 DNA sequence: TGTGCCAGCAGCCCCGCGGTCTATGGCTACACCTTC.

DNA of the CDR3: TGTGCCTGGAGGAACAATGGCGGGGGTTCCGGAAACACCATATATTTT. Residues: CAWRNNGGGSGNTIYF. V is TRBV30 and J is TRBJ1-3; maybe TRBD1 (5 bases). This CDR3 region has 16 residues. The V end lost 3 bases, the J end lost 4 bases, and 19 bases lay between the germline ends. Germline values: CDR1 GTSNPN, CDR2 SVGIG (reference sequence).

This clone came up a few times. The chain links TRBV10-1 to TRBJ1-1, with TRBD1 matching 7 bases. Trimming cost V 5 bases and J 8 bases; bases outside gene matches: 11. The CDR3 covers 14 residues. Germline V gene sequence: CDR1 WNHNN, CDR2 SYGVQD (reference sequence). The CDR3 loop reads CASSSRGQLSEAFF. Written as DNA, the CDR3 is TGCGCCAGCAGTTCGAGGGGGCAACTTTCCGAAGCTTTCTTT.

V usage is TRBV4-2 and J usage is TRBJ2-1; 14 bases are shared with TRBD2. There are 20 residues in the CDR3. V was clipped by 0 bases and J by 3 bases; unmatched bases: 10. Looked up from germline, CDR1 is LGHNA and CDR2 is YNFKEQ. In DNA, the CDR3 is TGTGCCAGCAGCCAAGATGGCCCCGGGACTAGCGGGGGTCTCTACAATGAGCAGTTCTTC. Translation: CASSQDGPGTSGGLYNEQFF.

This clone occurred a few times. The V gene is TRBV20-1, the J gene TRBJ1-6; tentatively, D is TRBD1 (5 bases). The CDR3 covers 14 residues. V was trimmed by 3 bases and J by 6 bases, leaving 12 bases between them. CDR1 and CDR2 (germline): DFQATT, SNEGSKA (reference sequence). DNA for the CDR3: TGCAGTGCTAGTGGGCAGGGCGTTAATTCACCCCTCCACTTT. Its protein is CSASGQGVNSPLHF.

The rearrangement joins TRBV7-9 to TRBJ2-1; 8 bases are a match to TRBD1. This CDR3 is built from 16 residues. Losses at the gene ends were 4 bases for V and 10 bases for J; bases not matched to a gene: 15. CDR1 is SEHNR and CDR2 is FQNEAQ in the germline V gene (reference sequence). CDR3 DNA: TGTGCCAGCAGCTCCTCGACAGGGGACGACTCTTGGGAGCAGTTCTTC. Translation: CASSSSTGDDSWEQFF.

The V call is TRBV6-5, the J call TRBJ1-2; maybe TRBD1 (5 bases). The length of the CDR3 is 13 residues. Between the trimmed V and J ends, which lost 7 bases and 1 base, there was a span of 10 bases. CDR1 and CDR2 (germline): MNHEY, SVGAGI. CDR3 nucleotide sequence: TGTGCCAGCAACCCACAGGATAACTATGGCTACACCTTC. Protein: CASNPQDNYGYTF.

The CDR3 DNA reads as TGTGCCAGCAGAGCGGGACAGGGAGGAAACACCATATATTTT. This translates into CASRAGQGGNTIYF. The rearrangement links TRBV28 to TRBJ1-3, with 9 positions matching TRBD1. Looked up from germline, CDR1 is MDHEN and CDR2 is SYDVKM. The length of the CDR3 is 14 residues. Germline trimming cut 6 bases from V and 4 bases from J; bases unmatched to any gene: 4.

This clone was picked up one time. V and J are TRBV7-2 and TRBJ2-7; 7 bases match TRBD2. Per the germline V gene, CDR1 is SGHTA and CDR2 is FQGNSA. The V gene end was trimmed by 4 bases and the J gene end by 0 bases; junction bases not matched to a gene: 15. The CDR3 runs to 18 residues. The CDR3 here is CASSSPRGARGFSYEQYF. The CDR3 coding sequence is TGTGCCAGCAGCTCCCCCCGAGGGGCGCGGGGGTTCTCCTACGAGCAGTACTTC.

The chain employs TRBV3-1 (or the pseudogene TRBV3-2) and TRBJ1-1, with 7 positions matching TRBD1. Germline V gives CDR1 LGHDT, CDR2 YNNKEL (reference sequence). The CDR3 contains 17 residues. The J segment lost 0 bases and the V segment lost 4 bases, leaving 11 bases of the junction unmatched. CDR3 region: CASSPRHRGQMNTEAFF. The CDR3, as DNA: TGTGCCAGCAGCCCCAGACACAGGGGTCAGATGAACACTGAAGCTTTCTTT.

The V call is TRBV7-2, the J call TRBJ2-2; tentative D call: TRBD1 (5 bases). Germline lookup yields CDR1 SGHTA and CDR2 FQGNSA. This CDR3 comprises 16 residues. Trimming stripped 6 bases from V and 0 bases from J, with 14 bases between. CDR3: CASRRTGVSNTGELFF. CDR3 nucleotide sequence: TGTGCCAGCAGACGAACAGGTGTATCGAACACCGGGGAGCTGTTTTTT. The whole variable domain, filled in from reference TRBV7-2 and TRBJ2-2, reads GAGVSQSPSNKVTEKGKDVELRCDPISGHTALYWYRQSLGQGLEFLIYFQGNSAPDKSGLPSDRFSAERTGGSVSTLTIQRTQQEDSAVYLCASRRTGVSNTGELFFGEGSRLTVL.

The chain carries TRBV6-5 and TRBJ2-7; D uncertain. The CDR3 is made up of 13 amino acids. The germline CDR1 and CDR2 sequences are MNHEY and SVGAGI. Trimming cost V 6 bases and J 0 bases, with 9 bases left between them. DNA of the CDR3: TGTGCCAGCAGACCAAGGAGCTCCTACGAGCAGTACTTC. The encoded protein is CASRPRSSYEQYF.

The chain links TRBV18 to TRBJ2-3; 7 bases map to TRBD1. V shed 4 bases, J shed 5 bases, and the junction held 6 bases outside the gene matches. The CDR3 covers 14 residues. CDR1 and CDR2 from the germline V gene are KGHSH and LQKENI. CDR3 amino acids: CASSQQTGRDTQYF. In DNA form, the CDR3 reads TGTGCCAGCTCACAGCAGACAGGGCGAGATACGCAGTATTTT. Filled out from reference TRBV18 and TRBJ2-3, the complete variable domain reads NAGVMQNPRHLVRRRGQEARLRCSPMKGHSHVYWYRQLPEEGLKFMVYLQKENIIDESGMPKERFSAEFPKEGPSILRIQQVVRGDSAAYFCASSQQTGRDTQYFGPGTRLTVL.